Listed here are 6 T cell receptor beta chains from one sample, sequenced in a study of cytotoxic CD8 clonotypes in ibrutinib-treated CLL. The data were produced by immunoSEQ multiplex PCR, yet TCRdb's version contains in-frame clones alone and is incomplete. The table has about 150,000 clones, about 80% seen once. The material was PBMCs, obtained after 12 months of ibrutinib treatment. The receptors here all came from a human donor with chronic lymphocytic leukemia.

The chain links TRBV7-9 to TRBJ1-1; D gene ambiguous. Trimming took off 3 bases at V and 2 bases at J, with 7 bases between the two ends. Germline V gene lookup returns CDR1 SEHNR and CDR2 FQNEAQ (reference sequence). The CDR3 spans 13 residues. CDR3 coding DNA: TGTGCCAGCAGCTTGGTGGGAAACACTGAAGCTTTCTTT. Protein product: CASSLVGNTEAFF.

The chain joins TRBV5-4 to TRBJ1-2, with D possibly TRBD1 on 6 matching bases. This CDR3 is 14 amino acids long. Between the trimmed V and J ends, which lost 4 bases and 6 bases, there was a span of 16 bases. CDR1 is SGHNT and CDR2 is YYREEE in the germline V gene (reference sequence). CDR3 loop: CASSRAARQDGYTF. The CDR3 DNA sequence: TGTGCCAGCAGCAGAGCCGCGAGACAGGATGGCTACACCTTC. The full variable domain, completed using reference TRBV5-4 and TRBJ1-2, is ETGVTQSPTHLIKTRGQQVTLRCSSQSGHNTVSWYQQALGQGPQFIFQYYREEENGRGNFPPRFSGLQFPNYSSELNVNALELDDSALYLCASSRAARQDGYTFGSGTRLTVV.

V usage is TRBV6-6 and J usage is TRBJ2-3, with TRBD2 matching over 9 bases. The CDR3 consists of 15 residues. Germline V gene data show CDR1 as MNHNY and CDR2 as SVGAGI (reference sequence). V lost 5 bases to trimming and J lost 8 bases; unmatched junction nucleotides: 11. In nucleotides, the CDR3 is TGTGCCAGCAGTGCGGTAGCGGGAGTAAAACTTACGCAGTATTTT. Translated: CASSAVAGVKLTQYF.

The chain combines TRBV4-2 with TRBJ2-7; D is uncertain. The CDR3 totals 14 residues. Trimming removed 1 base at V and 3 bases at J, with 10 bases between. Germline loops: CDR1 LGHNA, CDR2 YNFKEQ. CDR3 nucleotides: TGTGCCAGCAGCCAAGCCAGACAAAACTACGAGCAGTACTTC. This encodes CASSQARQNYEQYF.

The CDR3 DNA reads TGTGCCAGCACATCCGGGGAGCTGTTTTTT. Translated: CASTSGELFF. This chain uses TRBV7-9 with TRBJ2-2; D call uncertain. This CDR3 is built from 10 residues. V dropped 7 bases and J dropped 6 bases, with 3 bases sitting between them. Germline V gives CDR1 SEHNR, CDR2 FQNEAQ (reference sequence).

The chain carries TRBV2 and TRBJ2-1, with 7 bases identical to TRBD1. Trimming removed 3 bases from V and 0 bases from J; junction bases left unmatched: 5. The CDR3 runs to 16 residues. The V gene's germline CDR1 is SNHLY and CDR2 FYNNEI. CDR3 amino acids: CASSDPQGSSYNEQFF. In DNA, the CDR3 is TGTGCCAGCAGTGACCCACAGGGGAGCTCCTACAATGAGCAGTTCTTC.